The clone carrying this T cell receptor beta chain was found once. The target antigen is unknown. In germline, CDR1 is MNHEY, CDR2 SVGAGI. V lost 8 bases to trimming and J lost 2 bases, with 10 bases between them. The CDR3 length is 13 residues. Repertoires were generated with immunoSEQ multiplex PCR, while TCRdb's copy carries only in-frame clones and drops some. The table has about 180,000 clones, about 80% seen once. The data originate from a study of cytotoxic CD8 clonotypes in ibrutinib-treated CLL. Study findings and constraints: Sustained-remission and progressing patients had different sampling times. Elevated clonality accompanied ibrutinib response, with a return toward baseline values at progression.

Sample: PBMCs, taken after 24 months of ibrutinib treatment. This rearrangement joins TRBV6-5 to TRBJ1-5; D remains ambiguous. The source is a human donor with chronic lymphocytic leukemia. In DNA, the CDR3 is TGTGCCAGCCGGGCCAGCGGCAATCAGCCCCAGCATTTT. Residues: CASRASGNQPQHF.